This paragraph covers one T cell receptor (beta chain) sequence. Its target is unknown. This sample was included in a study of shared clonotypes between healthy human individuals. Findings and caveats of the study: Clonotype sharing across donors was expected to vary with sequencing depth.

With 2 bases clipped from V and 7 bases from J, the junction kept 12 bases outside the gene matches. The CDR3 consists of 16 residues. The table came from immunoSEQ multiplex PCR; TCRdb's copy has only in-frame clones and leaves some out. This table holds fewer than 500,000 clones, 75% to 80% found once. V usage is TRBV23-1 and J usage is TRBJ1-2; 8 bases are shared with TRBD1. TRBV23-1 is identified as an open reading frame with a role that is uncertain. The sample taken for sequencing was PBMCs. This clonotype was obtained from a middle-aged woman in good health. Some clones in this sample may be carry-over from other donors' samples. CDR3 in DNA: TGCGCCAGCAGTCAAGGGGCCCAGGGGGCAAGTCGTGGCTACACCTTC. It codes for CASSQGAQGASRGYTF.